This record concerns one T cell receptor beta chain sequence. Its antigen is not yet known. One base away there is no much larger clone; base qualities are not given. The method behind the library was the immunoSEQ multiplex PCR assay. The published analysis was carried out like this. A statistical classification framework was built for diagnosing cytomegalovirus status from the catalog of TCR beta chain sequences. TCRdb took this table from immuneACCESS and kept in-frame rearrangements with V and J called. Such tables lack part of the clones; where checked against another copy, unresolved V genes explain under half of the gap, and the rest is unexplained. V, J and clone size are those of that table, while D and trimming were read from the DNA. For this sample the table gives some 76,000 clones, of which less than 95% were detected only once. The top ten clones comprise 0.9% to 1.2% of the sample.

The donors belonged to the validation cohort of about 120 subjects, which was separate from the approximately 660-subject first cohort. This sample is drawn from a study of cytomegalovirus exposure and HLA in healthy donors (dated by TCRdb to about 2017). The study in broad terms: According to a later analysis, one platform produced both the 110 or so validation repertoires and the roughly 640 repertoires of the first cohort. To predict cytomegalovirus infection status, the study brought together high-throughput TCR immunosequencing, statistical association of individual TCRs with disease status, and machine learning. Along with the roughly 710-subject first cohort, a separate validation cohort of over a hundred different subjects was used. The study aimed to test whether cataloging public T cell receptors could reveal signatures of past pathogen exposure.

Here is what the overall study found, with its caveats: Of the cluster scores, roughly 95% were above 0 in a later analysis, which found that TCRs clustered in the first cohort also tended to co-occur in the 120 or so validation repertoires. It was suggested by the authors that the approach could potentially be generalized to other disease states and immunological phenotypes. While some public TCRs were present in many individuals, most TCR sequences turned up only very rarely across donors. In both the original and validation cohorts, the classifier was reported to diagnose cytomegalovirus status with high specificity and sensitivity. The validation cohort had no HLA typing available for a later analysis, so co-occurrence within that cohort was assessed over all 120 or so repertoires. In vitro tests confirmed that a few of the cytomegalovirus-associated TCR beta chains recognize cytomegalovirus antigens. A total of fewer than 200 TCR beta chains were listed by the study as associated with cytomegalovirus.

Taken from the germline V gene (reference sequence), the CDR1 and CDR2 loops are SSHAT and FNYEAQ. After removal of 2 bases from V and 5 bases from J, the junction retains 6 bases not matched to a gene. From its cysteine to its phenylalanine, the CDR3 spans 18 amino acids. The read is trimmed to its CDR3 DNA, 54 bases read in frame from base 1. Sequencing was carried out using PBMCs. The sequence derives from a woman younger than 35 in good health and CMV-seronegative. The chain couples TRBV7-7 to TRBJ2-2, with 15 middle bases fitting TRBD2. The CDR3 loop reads CASSLSGLAGGPTGELFF. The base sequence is TGTGCCAGCAGCTTATCTGGACTAGCGGGGGGGCCAACCGGGGAGCTGTTTTTT.